The clone carrying this T cell receptor (beta chain) was recorded at least ten times. Read coverage stops 3 residues before the CDR3 terminus; the germline J gene supplies the remainder. CDR1 and CDR2 (germline): DFQATT, SNEGSKA (reference sequence). The CDR3 sequence is 14 residues long. J was trimmed by 1 base and V by 3 bases; bases with no gene match: 3. The sample comes from a study of T cell clonality in common variable immunodeficiency. Data came from immunoSEQ multiplex PCR; TCRdb stores just in-frame clones and leaves some out. The sample shows about 34,000 clones, none of them appearing just once.

The chain recombines TRBV20-1 with TRBJ2-5, with 9 bases that match TRBD2. This sequence was found in a person between 18 and 75 years old in good health. The sequencing sample was made of peripheral blood mononuclear cells. The sequenced CDR3 bases are TGCAGTGCTAGTCGGCGGGAGGGCCAAGAGACC. As protein: CSASRREGQET. The whole CDR3 protein is CSASRREGQETQYF.